The rows below give T cell receptor beta chains drawn from one sample of a study of blood T cells in healthy people across ages. TCRdb re-called the 5' RACE reads with MiXCR, one entry per CDR3 protein. The table has over 500,000 distinct CDR3 sequences, around 52% seen once. Sequencing was done on a sample of blood. The receptors come from a woman older than 75 in good health. CDR3s include the opening cysteine and the closing phenylalanine or tryptophan. D genes are given only for firm matches. Rows give clone size only sometimes, using once, few, many, or a class for an expanded clone.

d_call	clone_size	v_call	j_call	cdr3_nt	cdr3_aa
.	.	TRBV5-1	TRBJ1-1	TGCGCCAGCAGCAGTCTGCGGGGGGCGGACACTGAAGCTTTCTTT	CASSSLRGADTEAFF
.	few	TRBV6-5	TRBJ2-5	TGTGCCAGCAGCCGCAGTGGGGGGGCCTCGATAGAGACCCAGTACTTC	CASSRSGGASIETQYF
TRBD1	.	TRBV7-9	TRBJ1-2	TGTGCCAGCAGCTTAACGGGACAGCGAAGACACTATGGCTACACCTTC	CASSLTGQRRHYGYTF
TRBD1	.	TRBV2	TRBJ2-6	TGTGCCAGTCGAACGGACAGGGCCCTATCTGGGGCCAACGTCCTGACTTTC	CASRTDRALSGANVLTF
.	few	TRBV28	TRBJ2-4	TGTGCCAGCAGTCTCCCGGACCGAGAAAACATTCAGTACTTC	CASSLPDRENIQYF
.	.	TRBV6-6	TRBJ2-7	TGTGCCAGCAGTTACTCCCGGCTAAGTAACAATGAGCAGTACTTC	CASSYSRLSNNEQYF
.	.	TRBV9	TRBJ2-6	TGTGCCAGCAGCACCTACTGGGGGGTAGGTGGGGCCAACGTCCTGACTTTC	CASSTYWGVGGANVLTF
.	.	TRBV20-1	TRBJ2-2	TGCAGTGCTAGGGCCCGCAAGCTAGACAGACTAAACACCGGGGAGCTGTTTTTT	CSARARKLDRLNTGELFF
TRBD1	many	TRBV9	TRBJ2-3	TGTGCCAGCAGCGTCCTTTCCGGGACAGCCCGCACAGATACGCAGTATTTT	CASSVLSGTARTDTQYF
TRBD2	.	TRBV27	TRBJ2-1	TGTGCCAGCAGTACGGGACTACCTTTTGGAGCTGAGCAGTTCTTC	CASSTGLPFGAEQFF
.	few	TRBV9	TRBJ2-1	TGTGCCAGCAGCCTCTCCGGGGATCCCTACGAGCAGTTCTTC	CASSLSGDPYEQFF
TRBD2	many	TRBV5-1	TRBJ2-7	TGCGCCAGCAGCTTCTCGACTAGCGCTGACGAGCAGTACTTC	CASSFSTSADEQYF